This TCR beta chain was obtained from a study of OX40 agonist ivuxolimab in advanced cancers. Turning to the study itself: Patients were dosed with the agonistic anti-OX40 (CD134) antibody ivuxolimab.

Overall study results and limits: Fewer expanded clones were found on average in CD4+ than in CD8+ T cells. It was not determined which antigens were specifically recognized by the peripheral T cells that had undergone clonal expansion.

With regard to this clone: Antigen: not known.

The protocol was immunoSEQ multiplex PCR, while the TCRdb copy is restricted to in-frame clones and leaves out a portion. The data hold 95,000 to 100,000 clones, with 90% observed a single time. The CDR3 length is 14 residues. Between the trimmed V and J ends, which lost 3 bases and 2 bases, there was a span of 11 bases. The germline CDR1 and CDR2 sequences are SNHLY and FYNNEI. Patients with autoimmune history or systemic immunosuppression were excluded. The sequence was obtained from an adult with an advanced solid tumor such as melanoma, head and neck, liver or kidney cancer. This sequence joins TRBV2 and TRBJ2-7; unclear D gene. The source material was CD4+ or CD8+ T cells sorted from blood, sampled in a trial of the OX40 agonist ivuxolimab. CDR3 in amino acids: CASSDRNYAYEQYF. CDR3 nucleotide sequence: TGTGCCAGCAGTGACAGGAACTACGCCTACGAGCAGTACTTC.